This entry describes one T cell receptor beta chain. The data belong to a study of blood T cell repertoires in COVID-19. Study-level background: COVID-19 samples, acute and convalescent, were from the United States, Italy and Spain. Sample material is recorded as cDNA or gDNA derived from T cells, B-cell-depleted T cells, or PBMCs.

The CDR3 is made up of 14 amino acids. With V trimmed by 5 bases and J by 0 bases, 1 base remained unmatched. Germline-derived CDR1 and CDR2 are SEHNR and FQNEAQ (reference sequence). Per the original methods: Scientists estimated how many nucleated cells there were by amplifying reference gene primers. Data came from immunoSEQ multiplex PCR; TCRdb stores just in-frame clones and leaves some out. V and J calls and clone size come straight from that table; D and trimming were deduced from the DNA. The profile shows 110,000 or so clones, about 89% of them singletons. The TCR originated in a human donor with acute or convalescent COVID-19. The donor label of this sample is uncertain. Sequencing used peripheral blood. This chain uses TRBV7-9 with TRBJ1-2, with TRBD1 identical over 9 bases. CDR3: CASSGTGTNYGYTF. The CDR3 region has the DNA TGTGCCAGCAGCGGGACAGGGACTAACTATGGCTACACCTTC.